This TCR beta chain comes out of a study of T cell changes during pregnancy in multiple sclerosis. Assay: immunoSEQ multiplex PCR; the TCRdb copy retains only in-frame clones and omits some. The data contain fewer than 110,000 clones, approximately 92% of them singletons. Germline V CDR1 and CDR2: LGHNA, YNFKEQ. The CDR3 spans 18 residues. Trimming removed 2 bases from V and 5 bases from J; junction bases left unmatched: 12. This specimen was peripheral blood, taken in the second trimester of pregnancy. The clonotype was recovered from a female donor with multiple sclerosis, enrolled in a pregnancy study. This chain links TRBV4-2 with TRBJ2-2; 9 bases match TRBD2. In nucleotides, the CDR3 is TGTGCCAGCAGCCAATACGCGACTAGCGGAGTGGGGACCGGGGAGCTGTTTTTT. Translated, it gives CASSQYATSGVGTGELFF.